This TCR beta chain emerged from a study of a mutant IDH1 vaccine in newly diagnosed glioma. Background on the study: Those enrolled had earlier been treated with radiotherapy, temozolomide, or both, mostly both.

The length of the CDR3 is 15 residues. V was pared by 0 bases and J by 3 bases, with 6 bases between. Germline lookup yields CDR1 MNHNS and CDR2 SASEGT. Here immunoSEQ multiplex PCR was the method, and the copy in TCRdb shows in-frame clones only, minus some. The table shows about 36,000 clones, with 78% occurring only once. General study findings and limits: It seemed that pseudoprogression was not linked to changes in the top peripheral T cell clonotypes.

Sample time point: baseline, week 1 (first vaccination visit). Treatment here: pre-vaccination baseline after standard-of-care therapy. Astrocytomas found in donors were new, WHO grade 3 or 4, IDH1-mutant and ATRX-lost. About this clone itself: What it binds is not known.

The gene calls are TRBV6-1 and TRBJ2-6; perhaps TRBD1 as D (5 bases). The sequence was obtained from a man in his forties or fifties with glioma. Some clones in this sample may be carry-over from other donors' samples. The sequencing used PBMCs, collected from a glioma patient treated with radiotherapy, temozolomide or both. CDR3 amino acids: CASSEAQGGANVLTF. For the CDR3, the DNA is TGTGCCAGCAGTGAAGCGCAGGGTGGGGCCAACGTCCTGACTTTC.